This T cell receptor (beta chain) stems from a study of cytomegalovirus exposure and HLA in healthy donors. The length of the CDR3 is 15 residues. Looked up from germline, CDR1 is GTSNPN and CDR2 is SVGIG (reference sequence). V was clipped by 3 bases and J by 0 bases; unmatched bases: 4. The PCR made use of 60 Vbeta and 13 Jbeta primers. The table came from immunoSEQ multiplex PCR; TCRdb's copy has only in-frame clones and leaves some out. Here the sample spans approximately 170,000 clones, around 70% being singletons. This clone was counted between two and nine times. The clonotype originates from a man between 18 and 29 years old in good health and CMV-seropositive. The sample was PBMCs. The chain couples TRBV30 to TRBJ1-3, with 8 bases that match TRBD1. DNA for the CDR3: TGTGCCTGGAGGAAGGACAGGGTCTCTGGAAACACCATATATTTT. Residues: CAWRKDRVSGNTIYF.